This T cell receptor (beta chain) stems from a study of blood T cell repertoires in COVID-19. There are 14 residues in the CDR3. Trimming pared 4 bases from V and 0 bases from J, leaving 7 bases between. CDR1 and CDR2 from the germline V gene are SGHRS and YFSETQ. The assay was immunoSEQ multiplex PCR, and TCRdb's table has in-frame clones only and misses some. The sample has about 190,000 clones, over 75% seen once. The source of this sequence is a woman aged 40 to 50 who had recovered from COVID-19. The chain is built from TRBV5-1 and TRBJ2-2; weak D call: TRBD2 (5 bases). Sample: peripheral blood. The DNA of the CDR3 is TGCGCCAGCAGCGGCGGGCCGAACACCGGGGAGCTGTTTTTT. Protein: CASSGGPNTGELFF.